Sequencing of this TCR beta chain was carried out in a study of cytomegalovirus exposure and HLA in healthy donors. On the study more broadly: Researchers previously reported finding 90 million to 130 million unique TCR beta sequences from roughly 180 million T cells.

V lost 5 bases and J lost 4; bases outside the gene matches: 8. The length of the CDR3 is 16 residues. In germline, CDR1 is SEHNR, CDR2 FQNEAQ (reference sequence). About this clone itself: Its cognate antigen is unknown.

Study findings and constraints: Presence/absence analyses took donor sequencing depth as roughly uniform.

Amplification used 60 Vbeta primers and 13 Jbeta primers. Some clones are missing from TCRdb's copy, which holds only in-frame ones; the method was immunoSEQ multiplex PCR. The repertoire includes approximately 150,000 clones, almost 85% of them detected once, and more than 1.5% sits in the top ten. What was sequenced was PBMCs. The TCR sequence derives from a woman aged 40 to 55 in good health and CMV-seronegative. V and J are TRBV7-9 and TRBJ2-3; 11 positions agree with TRBD1. The CDR3 coding sequence is TGTGCCAGCAGCATCGGGACAGGGGGATTCGCAGATACGCAGTATTTT. Its protein is CASSIGTGGFADTQYF.